Below, one T cell receptor beta chain is given with its context. Profiled with immunoSEQ multiplex PCR; TCRdb holds only in-frame clones, not every one. The sample has more than 200,000 clones, more than 65% seen once. The source of the sample is a study of blood T cell repertoires in COVID-19. Study details: PBMCs, B-cell-depleted T cells, or T cells provided the cDNA or gDNA that made up the material.

V lost 0 bases and J lost 7; bases outside the gene matches: 13. CDR1 is SGHAT and CDR2 is FQNNGV in the germline V gene. This CDR3 region has 18 residues. The TCR was taken from a woman at least 80 years old with acute or convalescent COVID-19. Sequenced material: peripheral blood. This rearrangement joins TRBV11-2 to TRBJ1-4, with 8 nucleotides matching TRBD1. CDR3 in amino acids: CASSLDQQQQGAGEKLFF. The CDR3 nucleotides read TGTGCCAGCAGCTTAGATCAGCAGCAGCAGGGGGCTGGTGAAAAACTGTTTTTT.